These T cell receptor beta chains were read from a single sample in a study of cytomegalovirus exposure and HLA in healthy donors. Clones were sequenced by immunoSEQ multiplex PCR, and TCRdb holds only the in-frame ones, with some missing. This table holds just over 80,000 clones, around 81% found once. Sequences were obtained from PBMCs. Receptor source: a man between 18 and 35 years old in good health and CMV-seropositive. Each CDR3 is given with its conserved first and last residue. The D gene is left open where the match is weak. For some rows the clone size is stated as once, few or many, or as a class when expanded; others skip it.

TRBJ2-5,TRBV29-1,-,-,CSVVEQGLQTQYF,TGCAGCGTTGTCGAACAGGGCTTACAGACCCAGTACTTC
TRBJ2-7,TRBV7-8,TRBD2,-,CASSQGLAGLYEQYF,TGTGCCAGCAGCCAGGGACTAGCGGGCCTCTACGAGCAGTACTTC
TRBJ1-4,TRBV10-3,-,few,CAISDPGGGPNEKLFF,TGTGCCATCAGTGACCCGGGGGGAGGGCCCAATGAAAAACTGTTTTTT
TRBJ2-2,TRBV18,TRBD1,once,CASSPRQGASTGELFF,TGTGCCAGCTCACCCAGACAGGGGGCAAGCACCGGGGAGCTGTTTTTT
TRBJ2-2,TRBV4-1,TRBD1,-,CASSQGQGANTGELFF,TGCGCCAGCAGCCAAGGGCAGGGGGCTAATACCGGGGAGCTGTTTTTT
TRBJ1-4,TRBV6-5,-,-,CASSLSPEAEKLFF,TGTGCCAGCAGTCTATCCCCGGAGGCGGAAAAACTGTTTTTT
TRBJ1-2,TRBV7-6,-,-,CASSLLVSGDGYTF,TGTGCCAGCAGCTTATTAGTGTCCGGGGATGGCTACACCTTC
TRBJ1-5,TRBV28,-,once,CASTLTSNQPQHF,TGTGCCAGCACCCTCACAAGTAATCAGCCCCAGCATTTT
TRBJ2-3,TRBV7-3,-,-,CASSSGIQIDTQYF,TGTGCCAGCAGCTCGGGGATACAGATCGATACGCAGTATTTT
TRBJ2-5,TRBV6-1,-,-,CASSGRASRGETQYF,TGTGCCAGCAGTGGGCGGGCCTCCCGGGGAGAGACCCAGTACTTC
TRBJ2-1,TRBV5-4,TRBD2,-,CASSPGLAGGGNEQFF,TGTGCCAGCAGCCCGGGACTAGCGGGGGGCGGCAATGAGCAGTTCTTC
TRBJ2-1,TRBV15,TRBD1,-,CATSRDPGGSEQFF,TGTGCCACCAGCAGAGATCCAGGGGGCAGTGAGCAGTTCTTC
TRBJ2-1,TRBV7-2,TRBD1,-,CASSPGDSYNEQFF,TGTGCCAGCAGCCCCGGGGACAGCTACAATGAGCAGTTCTTC
TRBJ2-2,TRBV9,-,-,CASSVAVFTGELFF,TGTGCCAGCAGCGTAGCCGTATTCACCGGGGAGCTGTTTTTT
TRBJ1-4,TRBV10-2,-,once,CASSLTRGYEKLFF,TGCGCCAGCAGTTTGACAAGGGGATATGAAAAACTGTTTTTT
TRBJ2-3,TRBV7-9,TRBD2,-,CASSPKRTSGPTDTQYF,TGTGCCAGCAGCCCAAAGAGGACTAGCGGGCCGACAGATACGCAGTATTTT
TRBJ1-1,TRBV6-1,-,many,CASSGHMNTEAFF,TGTGCCAGCAGTGGACACATGAACACTGAAGCTTTCTTT
TRBJ1-2,TRBV27,-,-,CAIYSRGLNYGYTF,TGTGCCATCTACTCCAGGGGACTAAACTATGGCTACACCTTC
TRBJ2-3,TRBV7-2,TRBD2,-,CASSLGLVDTQYF,TGTGCCAGCAGCCTCGGACTAGTTGATACGCAGTATTTT
TRBJ2-7,TRBV6-5,TRBD1,-,CASSYSKGQTYEQYF,TGTGCCAGCAGTTACTCGAAGGGACAGACTTACGAGCAGTACTTC
TRBJ2-5,TRBV6-5,-,-,CASSSRSWGEETQYF,TGTGCCAGCAGTTCACGCAGCTGGGGGGAAGAGACCCAGTACTTC
TRBJ2-1,TRBV9,TRBD2,-,CASSGLAGPYNEQFF,TGTGCCAGCAGCGGACTAGCGGGACCCTACAATGAGCAGTTCTTC
TRBJ2-7,TRBV4-1,TRBD2,once,CASSQTLLAGGSSYEQYF,TGCGCCAGCAGCCAGACACTGCTAGCGGGAGGGTCCTCCTACGAGCAGTACTTC
TRBJ2-1,TRBV28,TRBD2,once,CASSSYTSGANNEQFF,TGTGCCAGCAGTAGCTATACTAGCGGGGCCAACAATGAGCAGTTCTTC
TRBJ1-1,TRBV9,-,few,CASSREAGPMNTEAFF,TGTGCCAGCAGCCGGGAGGCGGGACCCATGAACACTGAAGCTTTCTTT
TRBJ1-1,TRBV28,TRBD1,-,CASRPITSIDRDRDTEAFF,TGTGCCAGCAGACCCATCACCTCAATAGACAGGGACCGAGACACTGAAGCTTTCTTT
TRBJ2-3,TRBV7-9,-,many,CASSFLRGTDTQYF,TGTGCCAGCAGCTTTCTGAGGGGCACAGATACGCAGTATTTT
TRBJ2-7,TRBV4-2,-,-,CASSPGLRSTYEQYF,TGTGCCAGCAGCCCCGGACTCAGATCGACCTACGAGCAGTACTTC
TRBJ1-1,TRBV19,-,-,CASSIRGVTEAFF,TGTGCCAGTAGTATCCGGGGGGTTACGGAAGCTTTCTTT
TRBJ1-5,TRBV6-1,-,few,CASMAASNQPQHF,TGTGCCAGCATGGCGGCGAGCAATCAGCCCCAGCATTTT
TRBJ1-1,TRBV29-1,-,-,CSVEAEAFF,TGCAGTGTCGAGGCTGAAGCTTTCTTT
TRBJ2-7,TRBV10-3,-,-,CAISLGRSSYEQYF,TGTGCCATCAGCTTGGGGAGGTCCTCCTACGAGCAGTACTTC
TRBJ2-7,TRBV28,-,-,CASSLIAPGAYEQYF,TGTGCCAGCAGTCTCATAGCCCCCGGGGCCTACGAGCAGTACTTC
TRBJ2-1,TRBV5-1,-,once,CASSPDHSVGAYNEQFF,TGCGCCAGCAGCCCCGACCACAGTGTAGGGGCCTACAATGAGCAGTTCTTC
TRBJ1-5,TRBV18,-,-,CASSPLEGQPQHF,TGTGCCAGCTCACCACTGGAGGGACAGCCCCAGCATTTT
TRBJ1-1,TRBV23-1,-,-,CASRIGEDGEAFF,TGCGCCAGCAGGATCGGGGAGGACGGCGAAGCTTTCTTT
TRBJ1-1,TRBV7-9,-,-,CASFYLQGVTEAFF,TGTGCCAGTTTCTATCTGCAAGGAGTCACTGAAGCTTTCTTT
TRBJ2-7,TRBV5-6,-,few,CASSLAGRRWSYEQYF,TGTGCCAGCAGCTTGGCCGGTCGGAGATGGAGTTACGAGCAGTACTTC
TRBJ2-1,TRBV4-1,-,few,CASSQGPRGISSYNEQFF,TGCGCCAGCAGCCAAGGGCCGCGCGGGATAAGCTCCTACAATGAGCAGTTCTTC
TRBJ2-5,TRBV9,TRBD2,-,CASSAHGTSEETQYF,TGTGCCAGCAGCGCACATGGGACTAGCGAAGAGACCCAGTACTTC
TRBJ1-1,TRBV7-9,-,-,CASSLEGPTEAFF,TGTGCCAGCAGCTTAGAGGGGCCCACTGAAGCTTTCTTT
TRBJ2-5,TRBV20-1,-,-,CSARERRAQYF,TGCAGTGCTAGGGAGCGCAGGGCCCAGTACTTC
TRBJ2-3,TRBV6-5,-,-,CASTPSFTGDTQYF,TGTGCCAGCACCCCTAGCTTTACGGGGGATACGCAGTATTTT
TRBJ2-3,TRBV6-6,TRBD1,-,CASTYTDRDRVEYF,TGTGCCAGCACGTATACCGACCGGGACAGGGTAGAGTATTTT
TRBJ1-2,TRBV28,-,-,CASSLDDAGGYTF,TGTGCCAGCAGCCTCGACGACGCGGGGGGCTACACCTTC
TRBJ1-5,TRBV15,-,once,CATSRGFSSNQPQHF,TGTGCCACCAGCAGAGGGTTTAGTTCCAATCAGCCCCAGCATTTT
TRBJ1-4,TRBV7-9,TRBD1,-,CASSRGQGLEEKLFF,TGTGCCAGCAGTCGGGGACAGGGATTAGAGGAAAAACTGTTTTTT
TRBJ2-1,TRBV5-1,-,-,CASSLNGGINEQFF,TGCGCCAGCAGCTTAAACGGAGGAATCAATGAGCAGTTCTTC
TRBJ1-1,TRBV5-1,-,-,CASSPAGDTEAFF,TGCGCCAGCAGCCCGGCAGGGGACACTGAAGCTTTCTTT
TRBJ1-1,TRBV6-1,TRBD1,-,CASSTDRRTEAFF,TGTGCCAGCAGTACGGACAGGCGGACTGAAGCTTTCTTT
TRBJ1-2,TRBV5-8,-,-,CASSLNFYGYTF,TGTGCCAGCAGCTTGAACTTCTATGGCTACACCTTC
TRBJ2-3,TRBV7-3,-,few,CASSLSGTDTQYF,TGTGCCAGCAGCCTATCGGGCACAGATACGCAGTATTTT
TRBJ1-2,TRBV5-6,-,medium-sized,CASSLAPQGDYGYTF,TGTGCCAGCAGCTTGGCCCCCCAGGGCGACTATGGCTACACCTTC
TRBJ2-3,TRBV27,-,-,CASRFRDTQYF,TGTGCCAGCAGATTCCGAGATACGCAGTATTTT
TRBJ2-1,TRBV7-6,TRBD1,-,CASSSGTGKFF,TGTGCCAGCAGCTCCGGGACAGGGAAGTTCTTC